This TCR beta chain was identified in a study of CXCR3-negative and CXCR3-positive naive CD8 T cells. Whole-study results and caveats: Naive subsets displayed similar surface CD5, and TCR strength was inferred from TRB CDR3 properties. Compared with CXCR3-negative naive cells, CXCR3-positive naive cells showed more hydrophobic TRB CDR3s.

For this clonotype: Its antigen is not identified.

The germline V gene encodes CDR1 LGHNA and CDR2 YSLEER. The CDR3 has 16 amino acids. The authors prepared UMI-labeled TRB cDNA libraries by 5' RACE. With the 5' RACE reads reprocessed, TCRdb shows one record per CDR3 protein and no DNA. This sample's clone table lists about 150,000 distinct CDR3 sequences. The chain employs TRBV4-3 and TRBJ1-2. The sequenced sample was naive CXCR3+ CD8+ T cells from blood. Specified subset: CD45RO-CCR7+CD27+CD95- naive CD8+ T cells expressing CXCR3 (TNR3+). This TCR came from a human donor in good health. Some clones in this sample may be carry-over from other donors' samples. CDR3 in amino acids: CASSQAIQDLNYGYTF.